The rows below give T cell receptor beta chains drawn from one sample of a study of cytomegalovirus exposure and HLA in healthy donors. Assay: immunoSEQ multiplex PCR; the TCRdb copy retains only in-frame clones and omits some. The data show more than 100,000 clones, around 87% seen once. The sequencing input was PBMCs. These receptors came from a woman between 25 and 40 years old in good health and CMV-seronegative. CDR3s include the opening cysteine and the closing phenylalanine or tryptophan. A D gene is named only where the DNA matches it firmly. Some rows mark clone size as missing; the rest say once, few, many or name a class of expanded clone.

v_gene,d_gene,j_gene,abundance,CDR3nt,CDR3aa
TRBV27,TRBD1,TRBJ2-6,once,TGTGCCAGCAGTTCGACACAGGGGGCGAATGGGGCCAACGTCCTGACTTTC,CASSSTQGANGANVLTF
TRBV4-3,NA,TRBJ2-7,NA,TGCGCCAGCAGCCAAGATCTAGCTCTCTACGAGCAGTACTTC,CASSQDLALYEQYF
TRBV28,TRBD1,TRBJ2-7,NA,TGTGCCAGCAGTTTAGGCCTAGGGGGCTGGGAGCAGTACTTC,CASSLGLGGWEQYF
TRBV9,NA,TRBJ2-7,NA,TGTGCCAGCAGCGAAAGGGAGAGGGTAGAGGGGGTAACCTACGAGCAGTACTTC,CASSERERVEGVTYEQYF
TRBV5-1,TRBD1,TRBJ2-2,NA,TGCGCCAGCAGCTACTTACAGGGGGCAGGGACCGGGGAGCTGTTTTTT,CASSYLQGAGTGELFF
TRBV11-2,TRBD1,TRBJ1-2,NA,TGTGCCAGCAGCCCAGGACAGGGTTTTGGCTACACCTTC,CASSPGQGFGYTF
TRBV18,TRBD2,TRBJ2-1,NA,TGTGCCAGCTCACCACCGGGACTAGCGGTCCGCAATGAGCAGTTCTTC,CASSPPGLAVRNEQFF
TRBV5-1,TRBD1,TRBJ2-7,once,TGCGCCAGCAGCCGGGGAACAGGGGGCGAGCAGTACTTC,CASSRGTGGEQYF
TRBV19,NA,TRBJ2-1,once,TGTGCCAGCAGGGACTTTTCCTACAATGAGCAGTTCTTC,CASRDFSYNEQFF
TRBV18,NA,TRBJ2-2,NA,TGTGCCAGCTCAACCCCCTCCGCGGGGCTCCTAAGCACCGGGGAGCTGTTTTTT,CASSTPSAGLLSTGELFF